This TCR beta chain originates from a study of blood T cell repertoires in COVID-19. Only one count was recorded for this clone. As handled by the study authors: Researchers report that nucleated cell counts were estimated from reference gene primer amplification. Data came from immunoSEQ multiplex PCR; TCRdb stores just in-frame clones and leaves some out. That table is the source of V, J and clone size, and D and trimming were worked out from the DNA. This repertoire shows some 150,000 clones, about nine tenths found once; its top ten account for 4% to 5%. CDR1 ENHRY and CDR2 SYGVKD come from the germline V gene. The CDR3 is 15 residues long. The V and J ends lost 0 bases and 5 bases, in that order; junction bases with no gene match: 3.

The specimen sequenced was peripheral blood. V is TRBV10-3 and J is TRBJ2-3; TRBD2 matches at 9 bases. The TCR sequence derives from a woman aged 60 to 75 with active or convalescent COVID-19. The CDR3 DNA sequence: TGTGCCATCAGTGAGTCGGCTAGCGGGGTAGATACGCAGTATTTT. Translation: CAISESASGVDTQYF.